This TCR beta chain stems from a study of T-cell reconstitution after alpha-beta-depleted transplantation in children. Overall study results and limits: T cells produced anew were the main source of T-cell counts and diversity one year after transplant.

CDR1 is SGHRS and CDR2 is YFSETQ in the germline V gene. This CDR3 has 13 amino acids. V was pared by 2 bases and J by 4 bases, with 6 bases between. Unique molecular identifiers were incorporated during preparation of the TCRbeta library. In TCRdb, the PCR reads were re-called with MiXCR into one record per CDR3 protein. The data hold 150,000 to 200,000 distinct CDR3 sequences, with around 10% observed a single time. This clonotype occurred many times. The antigen is unknown. The clonotype originates from a boy younger than 10 with acute myeloid leukemia, due to receive a stem cell transplant. Source: PBMCs, taken before TCRalphabeta/CD19-depleted stem cell transplant. The chain uses TRBV5-1 and TRBJ2-2; D gene uncertain. This CDR3 reads CASSFGPTGELFF. For the CDR3, the DNA is TGCGCCAGCAGCTTTGGACCCACCGGGGAGCTGTTTTTT.